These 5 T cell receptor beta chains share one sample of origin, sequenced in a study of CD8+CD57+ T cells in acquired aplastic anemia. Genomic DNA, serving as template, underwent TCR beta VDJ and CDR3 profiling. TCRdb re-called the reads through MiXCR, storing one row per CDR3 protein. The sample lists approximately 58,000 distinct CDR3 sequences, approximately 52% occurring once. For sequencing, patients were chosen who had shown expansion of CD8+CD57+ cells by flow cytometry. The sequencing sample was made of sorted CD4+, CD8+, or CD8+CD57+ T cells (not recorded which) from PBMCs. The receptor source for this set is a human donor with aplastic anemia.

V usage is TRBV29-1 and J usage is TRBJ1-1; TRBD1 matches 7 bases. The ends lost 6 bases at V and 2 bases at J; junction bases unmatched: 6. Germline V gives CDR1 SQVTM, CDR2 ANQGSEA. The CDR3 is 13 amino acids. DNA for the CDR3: TGCAGCGTGGATACAGGGGTTAACACTGAAGCTTTCTTT. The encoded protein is CSVDTGVNTEAFF.

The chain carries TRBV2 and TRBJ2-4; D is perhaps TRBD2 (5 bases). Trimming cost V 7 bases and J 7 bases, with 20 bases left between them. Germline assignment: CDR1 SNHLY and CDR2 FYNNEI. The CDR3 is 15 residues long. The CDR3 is CASIAAARLKNIQYF. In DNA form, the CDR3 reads TGTGCCAGCATTGCAGCGGCGCGACTGAAGAACATTCAGTACTTC.

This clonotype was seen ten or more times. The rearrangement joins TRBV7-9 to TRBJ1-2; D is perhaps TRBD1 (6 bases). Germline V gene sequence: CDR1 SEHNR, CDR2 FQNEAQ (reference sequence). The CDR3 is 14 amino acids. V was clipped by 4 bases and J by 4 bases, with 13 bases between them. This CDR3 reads CASSSLQGLYGYTF. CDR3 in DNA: TGTGCCAGCAGCTCCTTACAGGGACTCTATGGCTACACCTTC.

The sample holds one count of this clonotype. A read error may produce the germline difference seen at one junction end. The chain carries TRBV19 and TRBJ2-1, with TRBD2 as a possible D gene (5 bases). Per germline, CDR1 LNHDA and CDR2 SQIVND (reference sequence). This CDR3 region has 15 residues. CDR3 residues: CASRSTGSSYNEQFF. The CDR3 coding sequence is TGCGCCAGTAGGTCGACGGGAAGCTCCTACAATGAGCAGTTCTTC.

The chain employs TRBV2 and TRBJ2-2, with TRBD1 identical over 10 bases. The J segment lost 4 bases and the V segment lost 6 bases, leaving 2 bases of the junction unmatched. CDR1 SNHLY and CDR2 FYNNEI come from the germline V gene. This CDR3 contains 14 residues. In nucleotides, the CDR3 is TGTGCCAGCAGGGACAGGGGGAGCACCGGGGAGCTGTTTTTT. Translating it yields CASRDRGSTGELFF.